This T cell receptor (beta chain) was sequenced in a study of CD8+CD57+ T cells in acquired aplastic anemia. Study details: Sorted CD4+ and CD8+ cell DNA averaged around 3 ug.

Germline CDR1 and CDR2: LNHDA and SQIVND (reference sequence). The CDR3 totals 20 residues. The germline V and J ends were trimmed by 0 bases and 5 bases, with 29 bases remaining between them. All sequencing subjects had displayed CD8+CD57+ cell expansion on flow cytometry. The enrolled patients all had severe acquired aplastic anemia. Genomic DNA served as template for TCR beta VDJ and CDR3 profiling. From the reads, TCRdb called clonotypes with MiXCR, one entry per CDR3 protein. Seen here are more than 150,000 distinct CDR3 sequences, 48% observed once, and the top ten hold 1.8%. Points from the study as a whole: Between patients and controls, around 27 CD8+ CDR3 sequences were found in common.

Of note for this clonotype: Its cognate antigen is unknown.

This clonotype was obtained from a human donor with aplastic anemia. Sequenced: sorted CD4+, CD8+, or CD8+CD57+ T cells (not recorded which) from PBMCs. The chain recombines TRBV19 with TRBJ2-7; D could derive from TRBD1 or TRBD2 (5 bases each). CDR3 amino acids: CASSIEVASSSGTLVDEQYF. CDR3 nucleotides: TGTGCCAGTAGTATAGAGGTGGCCAGCTCCTCCGGGACCCTCGTGGACGAGCAGTACTTC.